This T cell receptor beta chain is from a study of T cells in Graves' hyperthyroidism and ophthalmopathy. Across the study: Peripheral blood sampling occurred at initial diagnosis, before any treatment.

Germline V gene data show CDR1 as SNHLY and CDR2 as FYNNEI. The CDR3 is made up of 12 amino acids. V lost 6 bases, J lost 6 bases, and 3 bases stayed unmatched. Overall study findings and caveats: Patients with ophthalmopathy were separated from those with stable hyperthyroidism by a 13 V-J model.

Concerning this clonotype: Its antigen remains unidentified. Being one base from a much bigger clone, this may be a read error.

It was considered stable Graves' hyperthyroidism when ophthalmopathy did not progress within 18 months. Subjects aged 18 to 65 presented with newly diagnosed hyperthyroidism of less than 2 months' duration. What was amplified from RNA transcripts were TCR beta CDR3 regions. Carried out on the TCR CDR3, a first-round RT-PCR used the HTBI primer set. TCRdb re-called the multiplex PCR reads with MiXCR, one entry per CDR3 protein. Here the sample spans under 650,000 distinct CDR3 sequences, about a sixth being singletons. The sequence was collected from a woman aged 25 to 39 with Graves' hyperthyroidism. The chain is built from TRBV2 and TRBJ2-7, with TRBD1 identical over 9 bases. The sample consisted of blood. The CDR3 here is CASRGQGSEQYF. CDR3 DNA sequence: TGTGCCAGCAGAGGACAGGGGAGCGAGCAGTACTTC.